What follows are 20 T cell receptor beta chains derived from one specimen sequenced in a study of OX40 agonist ivuxolimab in advanced cancers. Clones were read by immunoSEQ multiplex PCR, and TCRdb kept only the in-frame ones, dropping some. The data show around 29,000 clones, with around 87% seen just once and under 20% held by the top ten. The sequences come from CD4+ or CD8+ T cells sorted from blood, collected in a trial of the OX40 agonist ivuxolimab. The receptor set was obtained from an adult with an advanced solid tumor such as melanoma, head and neck, liver or kidney cancer.

This clone has a handful of counts. The V call is TRBV11-2, the J call TRBJ1-1; TRBD1 might be the D (6 bases). Germline assignment: CDR1 SGHAT and CDR2 FQNNGV. The CDR3 totals 15 residues. V was cut by 4 bases and J by 3 bases, with 15 bases left in between. This CDR3 is CASSSPGGADTEAFF. The CDR3 DNA reads as TGTGCCAGCAGCTCCCCCGGGGGGGCTGACACTGAAGCTTTCTTT.

The chain employs TRBV5-6 and TRBJ2-3, with a possible D match to TRBD1 (6 bases). V was trimmed by 0 bases and J by 1 base, leaving 9 bases between them. Per the germline V gene, CDR1 is SGHDT and CDR2 is YYEEEE. The CDR3 length is 15 residues. CDR3 loop: CASSLDRTGTDTQYF. The CDR3 DNA reads as TGTGCCAGCAGCTTGGATAGGACAGGCACAGATACGCAGTATTTT.

The V gene is TRBV5-1, the J gene TRBJ1-5; 11 bases align to TRBD1. Germline assignment: CDR1 SGHRS and CDR2 YFSETQ. This CDR3 is 15 amino acids long. Trimming took 0 bases from V and 6 from J; bases not matched to a gene: 2. CDR3 residues: CASSLGTGGSQPQHF. The CDR3 DNA reads as TGCGCCAGCAGCTTGGGGACAGGGGGCAGTCAGCCCCAGCATTTT.

This clone is categorized as medium-sized. The chain carries TRBV10-2 and TRBJ1-5, with 7 positions matching TRBD1. Per the germline V gene, CDR1 is WSHSY and CDR2 is SAAADI. V shed 9 bases and J 4 bases; nucleotides not matched to a gene: 6. This CDR3 contains 13 residues. CDR3 sequence: CARSTGVNQPQHF. CDR3 DNA sequence: TGCGCCAGGTCTACAGGGGTGAATCAGCCCCAGCATTTT.

The CDR3 sequence is CASSSLTGGSTEAFF. In DNA form, the CDR3 reads TGTGCCAGCAGCTCCCTGACAGGGGGGAGCACTGAAGCTTTCTTT. J is TRBJ1-1 and V is TRBV28; 9 bases are shared with TRBD1. Trimming removed 6 bases from V and 4 bases from J; junction bases left unmatched: 9. The CDR3 loop spans 15 amino acids. Per germline, CDR1 MDHEN and CDR2 SYDVKM.

This clone appeared a single time. The chain employs TRBV11-2 and TRBJ2-1; D ambiguous. The CDR3 has 11 amino acids. Germline CDR1 reads SGHAT; CDR2 reads FQNNGV. With 3 bases removed from V and 10 bases from J, the gap between germline ends came to 7 bases. CDR3 loop: CASSFGREQFF. In DNA, the CDR3 is TGTGCCAGCAGCTTCGGTCGGGAGCAGTTCTTC.

The CDR3 DNA reads as TGTGCCAGCAGCTTAGAGGGGCCTGGAAACACCATATATTTT. It translates to CASSLEGPGNTIYF. The J gene is TRBJ1-3, the V gene TRBV7-9, with a possible D match to TRBD1 (5 bases). Trimming removed 1 base from V and 2 bases from J, with 6 bases in between. Looked up from germline, CDR1 is SEHNR and CDR2 is FQNEAQ (reference sequence). The CDR3 has 14 residues.

V is TRBV19 and J is TRBJ2-1; tentative D call: TRBD2 (6 bases). Per the germline V gene, CDR1 is LNHDA and CDR2 is SQIVND (reference sequence). The ends were cut back, 0 bases at V and 4 bases at J, with 19 bases in the middle. This CDR3 has 18 residues. In nucleotides, the CDR3 is TGTGCCAGTAGTATAGATCCTCACGGGAGCGGGTCTTACAATGAGCAGTTCTTC. Translating gives CASSIDPHGSGSYNEQFF.

The chain employs TRBV25-1 and TRBJ2-5; 10 bases fit TRBD1. Unmatched junction bases numbered 4, after V lost 4 bases and J lost 2 bases. Looked up from germline, CDR1 is MGHDK and CDR2 is SYGVNS. The CDR3 is made up of 15 amino acids. CDR3 region: CASSATGGWQETQYF. CDR3 bases: TGTGCCAGCAGTGCGACAGGGGGCTGGCAAGAGACCCAGTACTTC.

This chain connects TRBV10-3 to TRBJ2-1, with a weak D call TRBD2 (6 bases). Trimming removed 8 bases at V and 5 bases at J, with 16 bases between. CDR1 is ENHRY and CDR2 is SYGVKD in the germline V gene. This CDR3 region has 14 residues. In DNA form, the CDR3 reads TGTGCCATCGCCTTGCGACTAGTCAACAATGAGCAGTTCTTC. This codes for CAIALRLVNNEQFF.

The chain carries TRBV7-9 and TRBJ2-1, with 12 bases identical to TRBD2. Germline CDR1 is SEHNR and CDR2 is FQNEAQ (reference sequence). This CDR3 region has 16 residues. V trimming: 3 bases; J trimming: 4 bases; junction bases outside the gene matches: 4. The chain's CDR3 is CASSFGTSGPYNEQFF. CDR3 sequence (DNA): TGTGCCAGCAGCTTCGGGACTAGCGGGCCATACAATGAGCAGTTCTTC.

This chain links TRBV7-9 with TRBJ2-3; 10 nucleotides line up with TRBD2. Germline V CDR1 and CDR2: SEHNR, FQNEAQ (reference sequence). The CDR3 length is 16 residues. The junction had 7 bases not matched to a gene; V was cut back by 5 bases and J by 2 bases. This chain's CDR3 is CASSPVLAGVTDTQYF. CDR3 nucleotides: TGTGCCAGCAGCCCAGTGCTAGCGGGGGTCACAGATACGCAGTATTTT. Together with reference TRBV7-9 and TRBJ2-3, the CDR3 gives the full variable domain: DTGVSQNPRHKITKRGQNVTFRCDPISEHNRLYWYRQTLGQGPEFLTYFQNEAQLEKSRLLSDRFSAERPKGSFSTLEIQRTEQGDSAMYLCASSPVLAGVTDTQYFGPGTRLTVL.

The chain has TRBV6-6 and TRBJ1-1, with TRBD1 as a possible D gene (6 bases). V was shortened by 5 bases and J by 3 bases, with 16 bases between the two germline ends. Germline CDR1 is MNHNY and CDR2 is SVGAGI (reference sequence). The CDR3 extends over 15 amino acids. The CDR3 coding sequence is TGTGCCAGCAGTGGCTTCAGGGGAGGGGACACTGAAGCTTTCTTT. Translating gives CASSGFRGGDTEAFF.

V is TRBV10-1 and J is TRBJ2-7; D not resolved. From germline, CDR1 is WNHNN and CDR2 SYGVQD (reference sequence). The V gene lost 3 bases and the J gene lost 0 bases, with 12 bases spanning the gap. The CDR3 is 15 amino acids. Here the CDR3 DNA reads TGCGCCAGCAGTGACCGTACATCTGCCTCCTACGAGCAGTACTTC. As protein: CASSDRTSASYEQYF.

This clone was seen a few times. V and J are TRBV5-1 and TRBJ2-7, with TRBD1 identical over 8 bases. Germline V gives CDR1 SGHRS, CDR2 YFSETQ. CDR3 size: 15 residues. The V gene end was trimmed by 3 bases and the J gene end by 2 bases; junction bases not matched to a gene: 7. CDR3 in amino acids: CASSYYRDRTYEQYF. DNA of the CDR3: TGCGCCAGCAGCTACTACCGGGACAGGACCTACGAGCAGTACTTC.

The gene calls are TRBV2 and TRBJ2-2, with 8 bases identical to TRBD2. The J segment lost 0 bases and the V segment lost 3 bases, leaving 18 bases of the junction unmatched. Germline CDR1 and CDR2: SNHLY and FYNNEI. The CDR3 covers 21 residues. CDR3 amino acids: CASSDGRGAPVAEPNTGELFF. CDR3 in DNA: TGTGCCAGCAGTGACGGGCGGGGGGCGCCTGTAGCGGAACCGAACACCGGGGAGCTGTTTTTT.

This chain connects TRBV5-4 to TRBJ2-7; no clear D. The germline V and J ends were trimmed by 4 bases and 0 bases, with 5 bases remaining between them. The CDR3 contains 12 residues. CDR1 and CDR2 from the germline V gene are SGHNT and YYREEE (reference sequence). CDR3 coding DNA: TGTGCCAGCAGCCTCCACTCCTACGAGCAGTACTTC. This encodes CASSLHSYEQYF.

The genes are TRBV5-1 and TRBJ1-1, with 8 bases lining up with TRBD1. CDR3 length: 14 residues. CDR1 is SGHRS and CDR2 is YFSETQ in the germline V gene. Trimming removed 7 bases from V and 6 bases from J; junction bases left unmatched: 11. The CDR3 nucleotides read TGCGCCAGCGGATCCGGACAGGGCTTCTCTGAAGCTTTCTTT. Encoded protein: CASGSGQGFSEAFF.

Note on this clone: A much larger clone sits a single nucleotide away, making a read error possible. This rearrangement joins TRBV11-2 to TRBJ2-7; 13 positions match TRBD2. The CDR3 is made up of 18 amino acids. Germline CDR1 reads SGHAT; CDR2 reads FQNNGV. CDR3 residues: CASSLIGGLAGAGNEQYF. The CDR3 DNA reads as TGTGCCAGCAGCTTAATTGGCGGACTAGCGGGAGCAGGGAACGAGCAATACTTC.

V usage is TRBV4-2 and J usage is TRBJ2-5; D gene unclear. Deletions cut 2 bases from V and 1 base from J, with 14 bases between. This CDR3 has 16 residues. Germline V gene data show CDR1 as LGHNA and CDR2 as YNFKEQ. As DNA, the CDR3 is TGTGCCAGCAGCCAACTCCCCGGACGGTTCCAAGAGACCCAGTACTTC. This encodes CASSQLPGRFQETQYF.